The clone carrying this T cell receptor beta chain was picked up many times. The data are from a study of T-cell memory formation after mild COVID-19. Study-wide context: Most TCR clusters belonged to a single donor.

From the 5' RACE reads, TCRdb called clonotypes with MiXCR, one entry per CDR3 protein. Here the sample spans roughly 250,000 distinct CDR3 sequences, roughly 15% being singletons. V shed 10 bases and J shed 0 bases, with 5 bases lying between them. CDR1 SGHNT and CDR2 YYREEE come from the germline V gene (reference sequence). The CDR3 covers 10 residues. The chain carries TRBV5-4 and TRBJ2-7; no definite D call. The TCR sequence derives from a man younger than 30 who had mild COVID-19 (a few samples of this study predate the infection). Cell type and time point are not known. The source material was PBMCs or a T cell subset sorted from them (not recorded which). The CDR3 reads CAGYSYEQYF. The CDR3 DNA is TGTGCCGGCTACTCCTACGAGCAGTACTTC.